The 9 T cell receptor beta chains below were found in one sample sequenced in a study of CD8 T cells in Susac syndrome. When the RNA was reverse transcribed, random hexamers were used with an input of about 0.5 to 1 ug. One entry per CDR3 protein, called by TCRdb with MiXCR from the immunoSEQ multiplex PCR reads. The sample records around 71,000 distinct CDR3 sequences, 96% being singletons. The source material was CD4+ T cells from PBMCs. These receptors originate from a human donor with multiple sclerosis.

The chain employs TRBV7-9 and TRBJ1-2; a weak D match, TRBD1 (6 bases). Trimming cost V 1 base and J 4 bases, with 10 bases left between them. The CDR3 runs to 14 residues. Germline CDR1 is SEHNR and CDR2 is FQNEAQ (reference sequence). CDR3 nucleotides: TGTGCCAGCAGCTTAGACGGAGGGGGCTATGGCTACACCTTC. The encoded protein is CASSLDGGGYGYTF.

V and J are TRBV6-5 and TRBJ2-1, with 10 bases identical to TRBD1. This CDR3 comprises 17 residues. V lost 0 bases and J lost 3; bases outside the gene matches: 5. Germline-derived CDR1 and CDR2 are MNHEY and SVGAGI. The CDR3 here is CASSYSRTGGFYNEQFF. CDR3 coding DNA: TGTGCCAGCAGTTACTCCCGGACAGGGGGATTCTACAATGAGCAGTTCTTC.

CDR3 protein: CAWRSGAEQYF. In nucleotides, the CDR3 is TGTGCCTGGAGGTCCGGGGCCGAGCAGTACTTC. This sequence joins TRBV30 and TRBJ2-7; either TRBD1 or TRBD2 may fit D (5 bases each). The CDR3 spans 11 residues. Germline V lookup: CDR1 GTSNPN, CDR2 SVGIG (reference sequence). Trimming stripped 3 bases from V and 6 bases from J, with 9 bases between.

This clonotype appeared a few times. J is TRBJ2-5 and V is TRBV11-2; tentative D call: TRBD2 (7 bases). Trimming cost V 7 bases and J 1 base, with 16 bases left between them. CDR1 SGHAT and CDR2 FQNNGV come from the germline V gene. The CDR3 totals 15 residues. The chain's CDR3 is CASNLNGGAQETQYF. In DNA form, the CDR3 reads TGTGCCAGCAACCTTAATGGGGGGGCCCAAGAGACCCAGTACTTC.

This chain connects TRBV19 to TRBJ1-2; D gene unclear. Germline V gives CDR1 LNHDA, CDR2 SQIVND (reference sequence). The CDR3 is 13 amino acids. The V and J ends lost 7 bases and 4 bases respectively, with 13 bases between them. This CDR3 is CASNPRGTYGYTF. The CDR3, as DNA: TGTGCCAGTAATCCTCGGGGTACCTATGGCTACACCTTC.

The V and J genes are TRBV6-2 or TRBV6-3 and TRBJ1-2, with TRBD1 matching over 9 bases. The junction had 10 bases not matched to a gene; V was cut back by 0 bases and J by 8 bases. The CDR3 consists of 16 residues. CDR1 is MNHEY and CDR2 is SVGEGT in the germline V gene. DNA of the CDR3: TGTGCCAGCAGTTACTCGAATTCGGGACAGGGTCACGGCTACACCTTC. Translation: CASSYSNSGQGHGYTF.

J is TRBJ2-4 and V is TRBV4-3; 8 nucleotides align to TRBD2. CDR3 length: 19 amino acids. Trimming took 0 bases from V and 2 from J; bases not matched to a gene: 12. Germline-derived CDR1 and CDR2 are LGHNA and YSLEER. The CDR3 here is CASSQERGPGGPTKNIQYF. CDR3 in DNA: TGCGCCAGCAGCCAAGAACGGGGACCGGGGGGGCCGACCAAAAACATTCAGTACTTC.

The rearrangement joins TRBV18 to TRBJ1-2, with 9 bases that match TRBD1. From germline, CDR1 is KGHSH and CDR2 LQKENI. The CDR3 length is 15 residues. Germline trimming cut 6 bases from V and 3 bases from J; bases unmatched to any gene: 8. The CDR3: CASSLADRGDYGYTF. The CDR3 nucleotides read TGTGCCAGCTCCTTAGCGGACAGGGGCGACTATGGCTACACCTTC.

The chain couples TRBV4-2 to TRBJ1-4; TRBD1 aligns across 9 bases. The V gene's germline CDR1 is LGHNA and CDR2 YNFKEQ. V was clipped by 5 bases and J by 8 bases; unmatched bases: 9. CDR3 length: 15 residues. The CDR3 region is CASSTAGQGVEKLFF. The CDR3 region has the DNA TGTGCCAGCAGCACGGCGGGACAGGGCGTCGAAAAACTGTTTTTT.